The clone carrying this T cell receptor (beta chain) was observed a few times. Its matching antigen is unknown. Primers for the PCR totalled 60 Vbeta and 13 Jbeta. TCRdb's table, derived via immunoSEQ multiplex PCR, lists solely in-frame clones and lacks some. The sample holds 90,000 to 110,000 clones, about three quarters seen once. These data are taken from a study of cytomegalovirus exposure and HLA in healthy donors. Study outcomes and limitations: Many donors shared some public TCRs, even though most TCR sequences were rare. Cytomegalovirus-associated TCR beta chains were listed, numbering around 150.

Sequences were obtained from PBMCs. The receptor's source is a male donor in good health and CMV-seronegative.

The CDR3 is CASSPYGGTYEQYF. The CDR3 coding sequence is TGTGCCAGCAGCCCTTACGGGGGTACCTACGAGCAGTACTTC. The gene calls are TRBV6-5 and TRBJ2-7; a weak D match, TRBD2 (6 bases). This CDR3 has 14 residues. Per germline, CDR1 MNHEY and CDR2 SVGAGI. V lost 6 bases and J 2 bases, leaving 14 bases between the germline ends.